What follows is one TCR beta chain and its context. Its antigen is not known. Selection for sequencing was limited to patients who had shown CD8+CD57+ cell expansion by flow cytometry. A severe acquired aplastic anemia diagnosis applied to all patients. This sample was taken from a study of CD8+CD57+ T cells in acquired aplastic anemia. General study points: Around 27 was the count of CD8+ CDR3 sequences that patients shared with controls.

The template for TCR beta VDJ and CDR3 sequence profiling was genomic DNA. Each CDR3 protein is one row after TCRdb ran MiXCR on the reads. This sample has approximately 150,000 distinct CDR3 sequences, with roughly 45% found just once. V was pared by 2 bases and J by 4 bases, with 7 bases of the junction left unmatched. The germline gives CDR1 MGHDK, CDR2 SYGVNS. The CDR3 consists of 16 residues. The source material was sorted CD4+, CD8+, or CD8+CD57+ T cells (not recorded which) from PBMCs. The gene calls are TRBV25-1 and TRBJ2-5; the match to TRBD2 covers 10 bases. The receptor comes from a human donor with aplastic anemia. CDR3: CASSERSSGSGETQYF. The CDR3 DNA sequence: TGTGCCAGCAGTGAAAGGTCTAGCGGGAGCGGAGAGACCCAGTACTTC.